These 19 T cell receptor beta chains share one sample of origin, sequenced in a study of regulatory T cells in long-lasting Graves disease. Sequencing libraries for TCR beta were prepared with iRepertoire HTBI primers and Arm-PCR of CDR3 regions. From the multiplex PCR reads, TCRdb called clonotypes with MiXCR, one entry per CDR3 protein. The sample lists roughly 220,000 distinct CDR3 sequences; roughly 18% were seen once. Time point reported: newly diagnosed GD, antithyroid drugs for less than 3 months. Scientists built the TCR library using RNA that was extracted from PBMCs. The sequencing here drew on peripheral blood mononuclear cells (PBMCs), taken at new diagnosis, from a patient treated with antithyroid drugs. The receptors stem from a female donor with Graves disease.

There are many counts of this clonotype. The chain links TRBV30 to TRBJ1-4; a weak D match, TRBD1 (5 bases). CDR1 and CDR2 from the germline V gene are GTSNPN and SVGIG (reference sequence). The germline V and J ends were trimmed by 2 bases and 5 bases, with 12 bases remaining between them. The CDR3 totals 14 residues. In DNA, the CDR3 is TGTGCCTGGAGTCAGGGACGGACGAATGAAAAACTGTTTTTT. This sequence encodes CAWSQGRTNEKLFF.

Ten or more counts support this clonotype. The J gene is TRBJ2-1, the V gene TRBV18, with 9 bases fitting TRBD2. There are 16 residues in the CDR3. V lost 2 bases, J lost 10 bases, and 12 bases stayed unmatched. Germline values: CDR1 KGHSH, CDR2 LQKENI. The CDR3 is CASSPDLAGIIDEQFF. The DNA for the CDR3 is TGTGCCAGCTCACCAGATCTAGCGGGAATTATTGACGAGCAGTTCTTC. Variable domain in full (rest from reference TRBV18 and TRBJ2-1): NAGVMQNPRHLVRRRGQEARLRCSPMKGHSHVYWYRQLPEEGLKFMVYLQKENIIDESGMPKERFSAEFPKEGPSILRIQQVVRGDSAAYFCASSPDLAGIIDEQFFGPGTRLTVL.

The table lists this clonotype with a count of one. The rearrangement uses TRBV27 and TRBJ2-1, with 11 bases fitting TRBD2. V gave up 6 bases and J gave up 5 bases; unmatched junction bases: 6. The CDR3 sequence is 15 residues long. Germline assignment: CDR1 MNHEY and CDR2 SMNVEV (reference sequence). CDR3 sequence (DNA): TGTGCCAGCAGCCGCGGGACTAGCGGCAACAATGAGCAGTTCTTC. It is translated as CASSRGTSGNNEQFF.

The sample holds many counts of this clonotype. V and J are TRBV28 and TRBJ2-1; 7 bases map to TRBD2. The germline CDR1 and CDR2 sequences are MDHEN and SYDVKM. This CDR3 region has 16 residues. Germline trimming cut 2 bases from V and 2 bases from J; bases unmatched to any gene: 6. DNA of the CDR3: TGTGCCAGCAGTTTAGGGCTAGCGGACGCCTACAATGAGCAGTTCTTC. Its protein is CASSLGLADAYNEQFF.

Many counts were recorded for this clonotype. The chain carries TRBV5-4 and TRBJ2-1; TRBD1 is a possible D gene (5 bases). V was cut by 4 bases and J by 7 bases, with 9 bases left in between. CDR1 is SGHNT and CDR2 is YYREEE in the germline V gene (reference sequence). The CDR3 consists of 12 residues. CDR3 sequence: CASSPGWNEQFF. The CDR3 coding sequence is TGTGCCAGCAGCCCAGGGTGGAATGAGCAGTTCTTC.

This clonotype came up many times. The V call is TRBV19, the J call TRBJ1-5; TRBD1 is a possible D gene (5 bases). Trimming took 1 base from V and 1 from J, leaving 11 bases between them. Germline loops: CDR1 LNHDA, CDR2 SQIVND (reference sequence). The CDR3 runs 16 residues. The CDR3 is CASSIGGEGSNQPQHF. The CDR3 DNA sequence: TGTGCCAGTAGTATAGGAGGGGAGGGGAGCAATCAGCCCCAGCATTTT. The complete variable domain, with remaining parts taken from reference TRBV19 and TRBJ1-5, reads DGGITQSPKYLFRKEGQNVTLSCEQNLNHDAMYWYRQDPGQGLRLIYYSQIVNDFQKGDIAEGYSVSREKKESFPLTVTSAQKNPTAFYLCASSIGGEGSNQPQHFGDGTRLSIL.

The chain recombines TRBV12-3 or TRBV12-4 with TRBJ2-5; a weak D match, TRBD2 (5 bases). This CDR3 is 14 amino acids long. Trimming cost V 2 bases and J 6 bases, with 13 bases left between them. Written as DNA, the CDR3 is TGTGCCAGCAGTTTACGTAACTCGGGAAAGACCCAGTACTTC. Protein: CASSLRNSGKTQYF.

This clonotype was picked up many times. V gene TRBV27 combines with J gene TRBJ2-1, with D possibly TRBD2 on 5 matching bases. The CDR3 contains 12 residues. Trimming cost V 10 bases and J 9 bases, with 16 bases left between them. CDR1 and CDR2 (germline): MNHEY, SMNVEV (reference sequence). CDR3 bases: TGTGCCACCGGAAGACTAACGGGTGAGCAGTTCTTC. Amino acid sequence: CATGRLTGEQFF.

This clonotype has ten or more counts. The chain couples TRBV6-2 or TRBV6-3 to TRBJ2-7, with 9 positions matching TRBD2. The CDR3 totals 16 residues. The junction had 9 bases not matched to a gene; V was cut back by 6 bases and J by 0 bases. Looked up from germline, CDR1 is MNHEY and CDR2 is SVGEGT. The CDR3 nucleotides are TGTGCCAGCAGCGACCTTAGCGGGAGTAGCTCCTACGAGCAGTACTTC. It encodes CASSDLSGSSSYEQYF.

This clonotype appeared many times. The chain combines TRBV30 with TRBJ1-2, with no clear D. The length of the CDR3 is 11 residues. CDR1 and CDR2 (germline): GTSNPN, SVGIG (reference sequence). Trimming left V 2 bases short and J 6 bases short, with 7 bases between. The CDR3 reads CAWSRLDGYTF. As DNA, the CDR3 is TGTGCCTGGAGTAGGTTAGATGGCTACACCTTC.

This clonotype was seen ten or more times. This rearrangement joins TRBV10-3 to TRBJ2-7; no definite D call. Germline V gene lookup returns CDR1 ENHRY and CDR2 SYGVKD. This CDR3 has 14 residues. The V end was cut by 6 bases, the J end by 6 bases, with 18 bases between. The CDR3, as DNA: TGTGCCATCAGAGTACTAATGACGGATTCCGAGCAGTACTTC. Amino acids: CAIRVLMTDSEQYF.

This clonotype turned up a few times. This may come from a read error, since a much larger clone is one base off. The V gene is TRBV6-1, the J gene TRBJ1-2; no clear D gene. This CDR3 contains 12 residues. Germline CDR1 and CDR2: MNHNS and SASEGT. As DNA, the CDR3 is TGTGCCAGTGCTACCCAGAACTATGGCCACACCTTC. This translates into CASATQNYGHTF.

This clonotype appeared many times. The gene calls are TRBV7-9 and TRBJ2-3, with D possibly matching TRBD2 (6 bases). Germline V lookup: CDR1 SEHNR, CDR2 FQNEAQ (reference sequence). Deletions cut 5 bases from V and 2 bases from J, with 14 bases between. This CDR3 is built from 15 residues. CDR3 sequence (DNA): TGTGCCAGCAGCACCGGCCGGGGGATCACAGATACGCAGTATTTT. This translates into CASSTGRGITDTQYF. The whole variable domain, remainder taken from reference TRBV7-9 and TRBJ2-3, is DTGVSQNPRHKITKRGQNVTFRCDPISEHNRLYWYRQTLGQGPEFLTYFQNEAQLEKSRLLSDRFSAERPKGSFSTLEIQRTEQGDSAMYLCASSTGRGITDTQYFGPGTRLTVL.

In its sample, this clonotype was seen many times. The rearrangement uses TRBV12-3 or TRBV12-4 and TRBJ1-2; D gene ambiguous. The CDR3 contains 14 residues. Trimming removed 7 bases from V and 0 bases from J, with 12 bases in between. The CDR3 nucleotides are TGTGCCAGCACGTCAACGGGTCCTAACTATGGCTACACCTTC. The encoded protein is CASTSTGPNYGYTF.

A word on this clonotype: Only one base separates this from a far larger clonotype, so it likely reflects a read error. The chain has TRBV7-3 and TRBJ2-7; D remains unclear. The J call may be in error: the DNA end matches TRBJ2-1 better. This CDR3 is built from 13 residues. Germline assignment: CDR1 SGHTA and CDR2 FQGTGA. The CDR3 region has the DNA TGTACCAGCAGCACCGGGCCGAATAATGAGCAGTTCTTC. This codes for CTSSTGPNNEQFF.

This clonotype has just a few counts. A clone one base away is much larger, so this may be a read error. Because it lacks the conserved phenylalanine or tryptophan at the end, this CDR3 is likely a read error. The V call is TRBV12-3 or TRBV12-4, the J call TRBJ2-7, with a weak D call TRBD2 (6 bases). This CDR3 has 13 residues. Trimming cost V 4 bases and J 8 bases, with 15 bases left between them. The CDR3 sequence: CASSSGVIAQQYL. For the CDR3, the DNA is TGTGCCAGCAGTTCGGGGGTGATAGCCCAGCAGTACTTA.

This clonotype was recorded many times. The V and J genes are TRBV20-1 and TRBJ2-5; 13 bases are a match to TRBD2. The trim removed 6 bases at V and 3 bases at J, leaving 10 bases unmatched. The CDR3 has 16 amino acids. Germline V lookup: CDR1 DFQATT, CDR2 SNEGSKA (reference sequence). DNA for the CDR3: TGCAGTGCCACCAGGACTAGCGGGAGAGGAAAAGAGACCCAGTACTTC. This gives the protein CSATRTSGRGKETQYF.

In this sample, this clonotype turned up many times. The V call is TRBV28, the J call TRBJ2-3; the D is unclear. The CDR3 covers 13 residues. Trimming shortened V by 5 bases and J by 2 bases, and 8 bases separated the two germline ends. Germline assignment: CDR1 MDHEN and CDR2 SYDVKM. CDR3 DNA sequence: TGTGCCAGCAGTACCCAGCCCACAGATACGCAGTATTTT. As protein: CASSTQPTDTQYF.

This clonotype was counted ten times or more. This chain links TRBV5-8 with TRBJ1-3; D call uncertain. The germline V and J ends were trimmed by 3 bases and 8 bases, with 15 bases remaining between them. The CDR3 consists of 14 residues. CDR1 SGHTS and CDR2 YDEGEE come from the germline V gene. The CDR3 region has the DNA TGTGCCAGCAGCTCTGAGCCCCTTTCCGACACCATATATTTT. It translates to CASSSEPLSDTIYF.